Below, 4 T cell receptor beta chains from the same sample are listed, as sequenced in a study of regulatory T cells in long-lasting Graves disease. Arm-PCR of CDR3 regions with iRepertoire HTBI primers generated TCR beta libraries. Each CDR3 protein is one row after TCRdb ran MiXCR on the multiplex PCR reads. The sample yields about 470,000 distinct CDR3 sequences, approximately 21% seen once. Noted time point: persistent/refractory GD, antithyroid drugs over 5 years with positive TRAb. Making the TCR library involved RNA that had been extracted from PBMCs. Sequenced here: peripheral blood mononuclear cells (PBMCs), sampled when the disease was refractory, from a patient treated with antithyroid drugs. All receptors come from a female donor with Graves disease.

Worth noting for this clonotype: A much larger clone differs by one base, so this may be a read error. The chain has TRBV2 and TRBJ1-2; no definite D call. This CDR3 has 13 residues. V lost 7 bases and J 8 bases, leaving 17 bases between the germline ends. Germline lookup yields CDR1 SNHLY and CDR2 FYNNEI. This chain's CDR3 is CASTLEGQRGYTF. The CDR3 DNA reads as TGTGCCAGCACCCTAGAGGGCCAGAGAGGCTACACCTTC.

The chain carries TRBV5-1 and TRBJ2-2; D possibly matches TRBD1 or TRBD2 (5 bases each). Germline V gives CDR1 SGHRS, CDR2 YFSETQ. The CDR3 extends over 15 amino acids. V was pared by 4 bases and J by 4 bases, with 14 bases between. This CDR3 reads CASSEAGALTGELFF. The CDR3 DNA reads TGCGCCAGCAGCGAGGCCGGGGCGCTCACCGGGGAGCTGTTTTTT.

This clonotype was seen a few times. The J gene is TRBJ1-1, the V gene TRBV4-1, with D possibly being TRBD1 (6 bases). V gave up 3 bases and J gave up 0 bases, with 14 bases separating them. The germline gives CDR1 MGHRA, CDR2 YSYEKL. This CDR3 contains 16 residues. The DNA of the CDR3 is TGCGCCAGCAGCCACTCCGGGGGCCGCTTGAACACTGAAGCTTTCTTT. The encoded protein is CASSHSGGRLNTEAFF.

This clonotype was recorded many times. The chain is built from TRBV10-3 and TRBJ2-5; unclear D gene. Per the germline V gene, CDR1 is ENHRY and CDR2 is SYGVKD. The CDR3 is made up of 12 amino acids. The V gene lost 5 bases and the J gene lost 4 bases, with 8 bases spanning the gap. The CDR3 DNA sequence: TGTGCCATCAGTTCGACGGTAGAGACCCAGTACTTC. Translation: CAISSTVETQYF.